What follows are 3 T cell receptor beta chains derived from one specimen sequenced in a study of blood T cell repertoires in COVID-19. TCRdb's table, derived via immunoSEQ multiplex PCR, lists solely in-frame clones and lacks some. The sample yields approximately 400,000 clones, 75% to 90% seen once. What was sequenced was PBMCs or T cells enriched from blood (not recorded which). The receptor set was obtained from a woman aged 45 to 65 who had recovered from COVID-19.

The chain combines TRBV7-2 with TRBJ2-7; D ambiguous. CDR3 size: 13 residues. Between the trimmed V and J ends, which lost 0 bases and 4 bases, there was a span of 7 bases. Germline-derived CDR1 and CDR2 are SGHTA and FQGNSA. The DNA of the CDR3 is TGTGCCAGCAGCTTAGCCTCCGTTTACGAGCAGTACTTC. It translates to CASSLASVYEQYF.

The chain joins TRBV18 to TRBJ1-4, with D possibly TRBD1 on 5 matching bases. Germline assignment: CDR1 KGHSH and CDR2 LQKENI. CDR3 length equals 16 residues. V lost 6 bases, J lost 2 bases, and 16 bases lay in between. The DNA for the CDR3 is TGTGCCAGCTCGCCTCGGGGGGTTTCTACTAATGAAAAACTGTTTTTT. This gives the protein CASSPRGVSTNEKLFF.

CDR3 residues: CASSLAGGAANEKLFF. CDR3 bases: TGCGCCAGCAGCTTGGCTGGGGGGGCGGCTAATGAAAAACTGTTTTTT. This chain joins TRBV5-1 and TRBJ1-4; tentatively, D is TRBD1 (6 bases). The V and J ends lost 0 bases and 3 bases respectively, with 12 bases between them. Germline CDR1 SGHRS, CDR2 YFSETQ. The CDR3 consists of 16 residues.